These T cell receptor beta chains were read from a single sample in a study of blood T cell repertoires in COVID-19. Assay: immunoSEQ multiplex PCR; the TCRdb copy retains only in-frame clones and omits some. The repertoire holds under 55,000 clones, with about nine tenths as singletons. The sample comprised peripheral blood. Receptor source: a woman over 75 with COVID-19, enrolled during active disease. Each CDR3 is given with its conserved first and last residue. D genes are given only for firm matches. Clone size is not always given. Where it is, it says once, few, many or a class for expanded clones.

d_gene	v_gene	abundance	j_gene	CDR3nt	CDR3aa
TRBD2	TRBV20-1	once	TRBJ2-7	TGCAGTGCTAGTCATGGGCTAGCGGGAGACCACGAGCAGTACTTC	CSASHGLAGDHEQYF
-	TRBV4-1	-	TRBJ1-2	TGCGCCAGCAGCCGAAGACAGGATCCCTATGGCTACACCTTC	CASSRRQDPYGYTF
-	TRBV6-6	-	TRBJ1-6	TGTGCCAGCAGTCCAGAGACATATAATTCACCCCTCCACTTT	CASSPETYNSPLHF
TRBD1	TRBV3-1/TRBV3-2	once	TRBJ1-2	TGTGCCAGCAGCCCAACCTGGACAGGGAACTATGGCTACACCTTC	CASSPTWTGNYGYTF
TRBD2	TRBV5-1	-	TRBJ2-2	TGCGCCAGCAGCCGCGAGTCGGGGGGGCAGGCCGGGGAGCTGTTTTTT	CASSRESGGQAGELFF
-	TRBV9	-	TRBJ1-1	TGTGCCAGCAGCGTAGGGACAACTAACACTGAAGCTTTCTTT	CASSVGTTNTEAFF
TRBD1	TRBV27	-	TRBJ1-2	TGTGCCAGCAGTTCAGGACAGGCTTCTGGCTACACCTTC	CASSSGQASGYTF
TRBD1	TRBV28	-	TRBJ2-7	TGTGCCAGCAGTTTAAGACAGGGGGGGGAGCAGTACTTC	CASSLRQGGEQYF
TRBD1	TRBV6-2/TRBV6-3	-	TRBJ1-1	TGTGCCAGCAGTTACCCTCAGACAGGGGCGAACACTGAAGCTTTCTTT	CASSYPQTGANTEAFF
-	TRBV20-1	-	TRBJ1-2	TGCAGTGCTAGTGGAGGGAGCGGCTATGGCTACACCTTC	CSASGGSGYGYTF
-	TRBV7-7	-	TRBJ2-5	TGTGCTAGCAGCTTAGCCGGCGGAAGGGGAGAGACCCAGTACTTC	CASSLAGGRGETQYF
-	TRBV18	-	TRBJ2-3	TGTGCCAGCTCACCACCCACAGGGCGGGCAGATACGCAGTATTTT	CASSPPTGRADTQYF
-	TRBV6-5	-	TRBJ2-3	TGTGCCAGCAGTTACCATAGCCTTACCACCACAGATACGCAGTATTTT	CASSYHSLTTTDTQYF
-	TRBV2	-	TRBJ1-1	TGTGCCAGCAGTGAATGGGGGGGTGTAGGCACTGAAGCTTTCTTT	CASSEWGGVGTEAFF
-	TRBV5-1	-	TRBJ2-7	TGCGCCAGCAGCTTGGCCACAGGGAGAAACGAGCAGTACTTC	CASSLATGRNEQYF
TRBD2	TRBV5-5	-	TRBJ2-7	TGTGCCAGCAGCCTTAACTTTCCGGGGGGAACTCACCTTTACGAGCAGTACTTC	CASSLNFPGGTHLYEQYF
TRBD1	TRBV5-1	-	TRBJ1-2	TGCGCCAGCAGCTTGGTTGCAGGGGGCTTCTATGGCTACACCTTC	CASSLVAGGFYGYTF
TRBD1	TRBV2	few	TRBJ1-1	TGTGCCAGCAGTTCCCCGGGACAGGGTGCTGCTGAAGCTTTCTTT	CASSSPGQGAAEAFF
-	TRBV6-5	-	TRBJ1-2	TGTGCCAGCAGAAGTGGACTCTCGGTAGGGTATGGCTACACCTTC	CASRSGLSVGYGYTF
-	TRBV29-1	-	TRBJ1-1	TGCAGCGTGTTTAGAGGCACTGAAGCTTTCTTT	CSVFRGTEAFF
-	TRBV15	-	TRBJ1-2	TGTGCCACCAGCAGAGATCGCGGCACCTACTATGGCTACACCTTC	CATSRDRGTYYGYTF
TRBD1	TRBV18	once	TRBJ2-2	TGTGCCAGCTCACCACCGTCGGGACAGGGTGGTACCGGGGAGCTGTTTTTT	CASSPPSGQGGTGELFF
-	TRBV6-5	-	TRBJ1-1	TGTGCCAGCAGTTCCTCGGAGTACGACGAAGCTTTCTTT	CASSSSEYDEAFF
-	TRBV19	-	TRBJ1-2	TGTGCCAGTAGTACACAGCACGACACAAACTATGGCTACACCTTC	CASSTQHDTNYGYTF